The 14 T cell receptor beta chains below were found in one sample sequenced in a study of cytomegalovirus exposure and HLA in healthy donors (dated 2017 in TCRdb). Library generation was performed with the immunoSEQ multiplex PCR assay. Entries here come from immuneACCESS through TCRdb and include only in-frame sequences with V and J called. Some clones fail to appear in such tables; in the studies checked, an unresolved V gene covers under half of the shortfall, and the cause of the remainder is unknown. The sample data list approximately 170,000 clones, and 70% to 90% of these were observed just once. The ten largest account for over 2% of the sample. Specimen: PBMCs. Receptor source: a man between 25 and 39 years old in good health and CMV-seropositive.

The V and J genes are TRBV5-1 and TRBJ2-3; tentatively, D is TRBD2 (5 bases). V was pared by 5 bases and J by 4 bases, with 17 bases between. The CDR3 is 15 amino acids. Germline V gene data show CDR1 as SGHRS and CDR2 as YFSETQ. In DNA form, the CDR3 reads TGCGCCAGCAGTGGGCCCCCGGGGTTCGCAGATACGCAGTATTTT. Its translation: CASSGPPGFADTQYF.

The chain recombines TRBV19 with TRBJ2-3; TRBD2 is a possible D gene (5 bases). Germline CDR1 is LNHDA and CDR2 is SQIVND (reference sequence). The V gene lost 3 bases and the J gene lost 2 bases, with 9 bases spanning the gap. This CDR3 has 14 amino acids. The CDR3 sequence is CASSIGLITDTQYF. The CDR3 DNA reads TGTGCCAGTAGTATTGGACTGATCACAGATACGCAGTATTTT.

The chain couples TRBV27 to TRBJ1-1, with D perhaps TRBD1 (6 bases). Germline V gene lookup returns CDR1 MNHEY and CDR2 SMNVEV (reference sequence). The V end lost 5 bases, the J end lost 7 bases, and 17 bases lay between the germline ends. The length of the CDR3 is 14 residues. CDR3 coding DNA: TGTGCCAGCAGTGTTGGGGCGGGGGCACGTGAAGCTTTCTTT. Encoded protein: CASSVGAGAREAFF.

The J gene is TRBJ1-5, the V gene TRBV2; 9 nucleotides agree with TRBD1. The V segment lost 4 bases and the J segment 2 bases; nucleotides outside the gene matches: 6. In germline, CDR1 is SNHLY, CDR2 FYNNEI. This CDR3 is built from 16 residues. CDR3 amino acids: CASSGDREWGNQPQHF. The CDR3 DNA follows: TGTGCCAGCAGTGGGGACAGGGAGTGGGGCAATCAGCCCCAGCATTTT.

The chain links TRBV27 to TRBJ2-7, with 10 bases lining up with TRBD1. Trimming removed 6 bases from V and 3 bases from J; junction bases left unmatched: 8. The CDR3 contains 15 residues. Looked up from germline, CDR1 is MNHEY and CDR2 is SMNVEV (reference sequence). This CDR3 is CASRKDRGSFYEQYF. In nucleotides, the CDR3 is TGTGCCAGCAGAAAGGACAGGGGGTCTTTCTACGAGCAGTACTTC.

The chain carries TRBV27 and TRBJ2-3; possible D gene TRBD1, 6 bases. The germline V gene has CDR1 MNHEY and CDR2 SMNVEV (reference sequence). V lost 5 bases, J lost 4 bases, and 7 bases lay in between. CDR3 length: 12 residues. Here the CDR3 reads CASSHRADTQYF. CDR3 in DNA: TGTGCCAGCAGTCACAGGGCAGATACGCAGTATTTT.

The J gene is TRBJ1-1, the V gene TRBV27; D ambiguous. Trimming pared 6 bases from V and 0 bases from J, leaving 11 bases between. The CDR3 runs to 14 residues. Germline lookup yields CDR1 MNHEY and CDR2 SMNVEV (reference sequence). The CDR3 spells CASSPRGMNTEAFF. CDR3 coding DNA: TGTGCCAGCAGCCCCAGAGGGATGAACACTGAAGCTTTCTTT.

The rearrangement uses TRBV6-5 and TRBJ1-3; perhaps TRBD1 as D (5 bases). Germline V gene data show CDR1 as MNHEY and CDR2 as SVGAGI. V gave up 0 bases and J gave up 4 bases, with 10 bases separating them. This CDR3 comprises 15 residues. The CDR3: CASSYSKGRGNTIYF. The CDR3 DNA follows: TGTGCCAGCAGTTACTCGAAGGGGCGCGGAAACACCATATATTTT.

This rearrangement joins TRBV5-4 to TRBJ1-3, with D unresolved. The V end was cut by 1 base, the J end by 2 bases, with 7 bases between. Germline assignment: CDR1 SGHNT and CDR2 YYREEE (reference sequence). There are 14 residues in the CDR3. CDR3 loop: CASSLFGAGNTIYF. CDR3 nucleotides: TGTGCCAGCAGCTTGTTCGGGGCTGGAAACACCATATATTTT.

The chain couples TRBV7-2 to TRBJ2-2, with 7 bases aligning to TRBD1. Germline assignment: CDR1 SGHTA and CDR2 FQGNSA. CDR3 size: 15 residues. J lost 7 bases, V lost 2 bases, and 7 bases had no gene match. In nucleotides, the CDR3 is TGTGCCAGCAGCTTACAGGGGGTTATTTACGGGGAGCTGTTTTTT. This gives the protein CASSLQGVIYGELFF.

The CDR3 protein is CASSQVQGTPGETQYF. The DNA for the CDR3 is TGTGCCAGCAGCCAAGTCCAGGGGACCCCTGGGGAGACCCAGTACTTC. The chain is built from TRBV14 and TRBJ2-5, with D perhaps matching TRBD1 (6 bases). The CDR3 length is 16 residues. Germline CDR1 SGHDN, CDR2 FVKESK. V was pared by 1 base and J by 5 bases, with 17 bases between.

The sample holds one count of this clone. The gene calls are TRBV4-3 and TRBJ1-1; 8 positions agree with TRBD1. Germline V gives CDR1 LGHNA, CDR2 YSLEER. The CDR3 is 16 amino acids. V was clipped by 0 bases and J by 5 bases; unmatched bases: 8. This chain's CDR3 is CASSQEQGARGTEAFF. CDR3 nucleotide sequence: TGCGCCAGCAGCCAAGAGCAGGGGGCTAGGGGGACTGAAGCTTTCTTT.

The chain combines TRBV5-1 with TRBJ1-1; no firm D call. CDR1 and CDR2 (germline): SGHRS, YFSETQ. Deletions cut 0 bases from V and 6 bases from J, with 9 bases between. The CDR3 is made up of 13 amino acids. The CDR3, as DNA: TGCGCCAGCAGCTTGGCCGGTGCGTCTGAAGCTTTCTTT. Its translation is CASSLAGASEAFF.

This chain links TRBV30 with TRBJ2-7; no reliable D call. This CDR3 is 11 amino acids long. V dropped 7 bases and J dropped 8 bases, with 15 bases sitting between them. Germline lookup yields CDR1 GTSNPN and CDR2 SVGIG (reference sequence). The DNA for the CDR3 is TGTGCCTCTTCCACCCGACAAAAGCAGTACTTC. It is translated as CASSTRQKQYF.